This record looks at one TCR beta chain sequence and its context. There are 15 residues in the CDR3. The V gene end was trimmed by 4 bases and the J gene end by 4 bases; junction bases not matched to a gene: 3. CDR1 SGHRS and CDR2 YFSETQ come from the germline V gene. How the authors handled the data: Reference gene primer amplification gave estimated nucleated cell counts. This table comes from immunoSEQ multiplex PCR, and its TCRdb copy is limited to in-frame clones, with some not included. V, J and clone size reflect that table, while D and trimming were determined from the DNA. Among approximately 240,000 clones listed, roughly 80% were seen once. The source of the sample is a study of blood T cell repertoires in COVID-19. At the level of the study: The United States, Italy and Spain supplied acute and convalescent COVID-19 samples. Nucleic acid was either cDNA or gDNA, and it came from T cells, B-cell-depleted T cells, or PBMCs.

Sequencing used peripheral blood. This receptor was taken from a woman in her thirties or forties with active or convalescent COVID-19. This chain links TRBV5-1 with TRBJ2-1, with 12 bases that match TRBD2. The CDR3 protein is CASSLAGGRYNEQFF. The CDR3 DNA is TGCGCCAGCAGCCTAGCGGGGGGGAGATACAATGAGCAGTTCTTC. The full variable domain, in which reference TRBV5-1 and TRBJ2-1 provide the parts outside the CDR3, is KAGVTQTPRYLIKTRGQQVTLSCSPISGHRSVSWYQQTPGQGLQFLFEYFSETQRNKGNFPGRFSGRQFSNSRSEMNVSTLELGDSALYLCASSLAGGRYNEQFFGPGTRLTVL.